One sample yielded the 27 T cell receptor beta chains listed below, sequenced in a study of T cell clones after liver transplantation. Some clones are missing from TCRdb's copy, which holds only in-frame ones; the method was immunoSEQ multiplex PCR. The sample yields under 130,000 clones, approximately 79% seen once. Sequenced material: CD4+ T cells from blood, taken approximately 50 months after liver transplant. The receptors derive from a human patient who received a liver transplant. Some of the T cells might come from the graft donor.

The rearrangement uses TRBV9 and TRBJ2-7; TRBD2 aligns across 11 bases. The germline gives CDR1 SGDLS, CDR2 YYNGEE. The J segment lost 0 bases and the V segment lost 0 bases, leaving 2 bases of the junction unmatched. The CDR3 is 16 amino acids. CDR3 nucleotide sequence: TGTGCCAGCAGCGTAGGACTAGCGGGAAGCTCCTACGAGCAGTACTTC. Translating gives CASSVGLAGSSYEQYF.

The CDR3 is CASSTNRGLNYGYTF. The CDR3 DNA is TGTGCCAGTAGTACCAACAGGGGGCTGAACTATGGCTACACCTTC. J is TRBJ1-2 and V is TRBV19, with TRBD1 matching over 9 bases. The J segment lost 2 bases and the V segment lost 4 bases, leaving 5 bases of the junction unmatched. This CDR3 is built from 15 residues. The V gene's germline CDR1 is LNHDA and CDR2 SQIVND (reference sequence).

The chain recombines TRBV10-1 with TRBJ1-4; D remains unclear. Germline assignment: CDR1 WNHNN and CDR2 SYGVQD (reference sequence). With 11 bases removed from V and 5 bases from J, the gap between germline ends came to 21 bases. This CDR3 spans 15 amino acids. This CDR3 is CAASGRGRRNEKLFF. CDR3 nucleotide sequence: TGCGCCGCCAGTGGACGGGGTAGGAGGAATGAAAAACTGTTTTTT.

The chain uses TRBV7-2 and TRBJ1-1, with 8 bases lining up with TRBD1. CDR1 SGHTA and CDR2 FQGNSA come from the germline V gene. The junction had 4 bases not matched to a gene; V was cut back by 1 base and J by 12 bases. This CDR3 comprises 12 residues. The CDR3 coding sequence is TGTGCCAGCAGCTTAGTGGACAGGGCGTCTTTCTTT. Translating gives CASSLVDRASFF.

The gene calls are TRBV5-5 and TRBJ1-1; a weak D match, TRBD1 (5 bases). The CDR3 runs to 15 residues. CDR1 and CDR2 (germline): SGHKS, YYEKEE (reference sequence). V was clipped by 2 bases and J by 1 base, with 12 bases between them. This CDR3 is CASSFSARGNTEAFF. The CDR3 DNA reads TGTGCCAGCAGCTTTTCCGCTAGGGGGAACACTGAAGCTTTCTTT.

The genes are TRBV29-1 and TRBJ2-7; TRBD2 is a possible D gene (5 bases). The CDR3 loop spans 14 amino acids. The germline V and J ends were trimmed by 2 bases and 8 bases, with 19 bases remaining between them. Germline V lookup: CDR1 SQVTM, CDR2 ANQGSEA. The CDR3 DNA follows: TGCAGCGTTGAATCCGGGATCCACCCCCGGCAGCAGTACTTC. It translates to CSVESGIHPRQQYF.

The chain uses TRBV12-5 and TRBJ2-5; TRBD1 agrees at 8 bases. With 5 bases clipped from V and 1 base from J, the junction kept 3 bases outside the gene matches. Germline values: CDR1 LGHNT, CDR2 FRNRAP. This CDR3 has 14 residues. This CDR3 is CASGGDRPQETQYF. CDR3 coding DNA: TGTGCTAGTGGTGGGGACAGGCCCCAAGAGACCCAGTACTTC.

This CDR3 reads CASSLGRGNEKLFF. Written as DNA, the CDR3 is TGTGCCAGCAGCTTAGGACGGGGAAATGAAAAACTGTTTTTT. V usage is TRBV7-2 and J usage is TRBJ1-4; D is unclear. Trimming cost V 1 base and J 5 bases, with 8 bases left between them. There are 14 residues in the CDR3. CDR1 and CDR2 from the germline V gene are SGHTA and FQGNSA.

The V and J genes are TRBV29-1 and TRBJ1-2, with D perhaps matching TRBD1 (5 bases). V was clipped by 8 bases and J by 7 bases, with 20 bases between them. Germline values: CDR1 SQVTM, CDR2 ANQGSEA. CDR3 length: 13 residues. The CDR3 sequence: CSFYGDGTGGYTF. CDR3 sequence (DNA): TGCAGCTTCTATGGGGACGGCACGGGTGGCTACACCTTC.

This clone occurred a few times. V is TRBV5-1 and J is TRBJ2-3; 9 bases are shared with TRBD2. Germline values: CDR1 SGHRS, CDR2 YFSETQ. Trimming took 0 bases from V and 4 from J; bases not matched to a gene: 6. The CDR3 contains 16 residues. CDR3 in DNA: TGCGCCAGCAGCTTGGATGGCGGGGGGGCTTCAGATACGCAGTATTTT. Translated: CASSLDGGGASDTQYF.

The chain is built from TRBV5-1 and TRBJ2-7; D possibly corresponds to TRBD2 (6 bases). Germline lookup yields CDR1 SGHRS and CDR2 YFSETQ. The CDR3 length is 13 residues. V gave up 0 bases and J gave up 6 bases, with 10 bases separating them. CDR3 nucleotides: TGCGCCAGCAGCTTGGGGGACTCCCTCGAGCAGTACTTC. It codes for CASSLGDSLEQYF.

V and J are TRBV19 and TRBJ2-3, with unresolved D. CDR1 and CDR2 (germline): LNHDA, SQIVND (reference sequence). There are 12 residues in the CDR3. V lost 6 bases to trimming and J lost 2 bases, with 6 bases between them. CDR3 sequence reads: CASSSVTDTQYF. CDR3 DNA: TGTGCCAGTAGCTCTGTCACAGATACGCAGTATTTT.

This chain links TRBV20-1 with TRBJ2-3; D is unresolved. Germline V gene data show CDR1 as DFQATT and CDR2 as SNEGSKA (reference sequence). The CDR3 is 11 amino acids. The CDR3 here is CSSKSTDTQYF. In nucleotides, the CDR3 is TGCAGCTCCAAATCGACAGATACGCAGTATTTT.

CDR3 in DNA: TGTGCCAGTAGGATGCGGGTAGGAGAGACCCAGTACTTC. Amino acid sequence: CASRMRVGETQYF. The rearrangement links TRBV19 to TRBJ2-5, with D perhaps TRBD2 (5 bases). CDR3 length: 13 amino acids. Germline V gives CDR1 LNHDA, CDR2 SQIVND (reference sequence). The germline V and J ends were trimmed by 6 bases and 4 bases, with 12 bases remaining between them.

In nucleotides, the CDR3 is TGTGCCAGCCTTGGACAGGAAAACAATGAGCAGTTCTTC. This encodes CASLGQENNEQFF. This rearrangement joins TRBV25-1 to TRBJ2-1; 7 bases are shared with TRBD1. There are 13 residues in the CDR3. Looked up from germline, CDR1 is MGHDK and CDR2 is SYGVNS. The V and J ends lost 8 bases and 5 bases, in that order; junction bases with no gene match: 6. Variable domain in full (rest from reference TRBV25-1 and TRBJ2-1): EADIYQTPRYLVIGTGKKITLECSQTMGHDKMYWYQQDPGMELHLIHYSYGVNSTEKGDLSSESTVSRIRTEHFPLTLESARPSHTSQYLCASLGQENNEQFFGPGTRLTVL.

The genes are TRBV28 and TRBJ2-7, with D tentatively TRBD2 (6 bases). The germline V gene encodes CDR1 MDHEN and CDR2 SYDVKM. V was shortened by 6 bases and J by 0 bases, with 21 bases between the two germline ends. There are 17 residues in the CDR3. The CDR3 sequence: CASRIGYSGPFSYEQYF. The CDR3 DNA sequence: TGTGCCAGCAGAATCGGGTATAGCGGTCCCTTCTCCTACGAGCAGTACTTC.

The J gene is TRBJ1-5, the V gene TRBV28, with 12 positions matching TRBD1. Per germline, CDR1 MDHEN and CDR2 SYDVKM. The junction had 9 bases not matched to a gene; V was cut back by 6 bases and J by 6 bases. The CDR3 covers 16 residues. CDR3 protein: CASRSKGQGASQPQHF. DNA for the CDR3: TGTGCCAGCAGATCGAAGGGACAGGGGGCTTCTCAGCCCCAGCATTTT. The full variable domain, its missing parts supplied by reference TRBV28 and TRBJ1-5, is DVKVTQSSRYLVKRTGEKVFLECVQDMDHENMFWYRQDPGLGLRLIYFSYDVKMKEKGDIPEGYSVSREKKERFSLILESASTNQTSMYLCASRSKGQGASQPQHFGDGTRLSIL.

The chain recombines TRBV6-1 with TRBJ2-7; no firm D call. Germline values: CDR1 MNHNS, CDR2 SASEGT. This CDR3 is built from 12 residues. V gave up 8 bases and J gave up 9 bases, with 17 bases separating them. The CDR3, as DNA: TGTGCCAGCGTGCAGGAAATAGGCGGGCAGTACTTC. It yields the protein CASVQEIGGQYF.

The V gene is TRBV19, the J gene TRBJ2-1, with 7 bases identical to TRBD1. V lost 4 bases to trimming and J lost 4 bases; unmatched junction nucleotides: 7. CDR1 is LNHDA, CDR2 SQIVND, per germline (reference sequence). The CDR3 totals 15 residues. The CDR3 coding sequence is TGTGCCAGTAGTAAAGGGGGACAGCCTTACAATGAGCAGTTCTTC. Its translation is CASSKGGQPYNEQFF.

This clone was observed a single time. The chain couples TRBV5-1 to TRBJ1-2; D remains ambiguous. This CDR3 region has 13 residues. The V end lost 4 bases, the J end lost 0 bases, and 7 bases lay between the germline ends. CDR1 is SGHRS and CDR2 is YFSETQ in the germline V gene. CDR3 in DNA: TGCGCCAGCAGCGACGGGACTAACTATGGCTACACCTTC. This codes for CASSDGTNYGYTF.

The J gene is TRBJ1-4, the V gene TRBV10-2; D gene unclear. Germline-derived CDR1 and CDR2 are WSHSY and SAAADI. This CDR3 is built from 15 residues. The V end was cut by 2 bases, the J end by 0 bases, with 7 bases between. CDR3 in DNA: TGCGCCAGCAGTGAGAATGGACCAACTAATGAAAAACTGTTTTTT. It yields the protein CASSENGPTNEKLFF.

This CDR3 is CASSPSFDVTQYF. CDR3 bases: TGTGCCAGCAGCCCATCATTCGATGTGACCCAGTACTTC. The chain has TRBV4-2 and TRBJ2-5; D is undetermined. The CDR3 totals 13 residues. V lost 4 bases, J lost 7 bases, and 13 bases lay in between. The germline CDR1 and CDR2 sequences are LGHNA and YNFKEQ.

The CDR3 bases are TGTGCCAGCAGCTTATTTAGCGCCCGCACAGATACGCAGTATTTT. Translation gives CASSLFSARTDTQYF. This chain connects TRBV7-3 to TRBJ2-3, with a weak D call TRBD2 (5 bases). This CDR3 comprises 15 residues. V lost 2 bases, J lost 1 base, and 10 bases lay in between. The V gene's germline CDR1 is SGHTA and CDR2 FQGTGA.

The J gene is TRBJ2-2, the V gene TRBV7-7; TRBD1 matches at 7 bases. This CDR3 is 15 amino acids long. The ends lost 4 bases at V and 0 bases at J; junction bases unmatched: 2. CDR1 SSHAT and CDR2 FNYEAQ come from the germline V gene (reference sequence). CDR3 in DNA: TGTGCCAGCAGCTCCGACAGGGCGAACACCGGGGAGCTGTTTTTT. Translated: CASSSDRANTGELFF.

This chain joins TRBV18 and TRBJ1-3, with no clear D. CDR1 and CDR2 (germline): KGHSH, LQKENI. The V end lost 2 bases, the J end lost 3 bases, and 5 bases lay between the germline ends. The CDR3 runs to 13 residues. The DNA of the CDR3 is TGTGCCAGCTCACCAGAAGGTGGAAACACCATATATTTT. It translates to CASSPEGGNTIYF.

The rearrangement links TRBV27 to TRBJ2-3; D not resolved. CDR3 length: 13 amino acids. Germline values: CDR1 MNHEY, CDR2 SMNVEV (reference sequence). V lost 6 bases, J lost 6 bases, and 13 bases lay in between. The CDR3 sequence: CASSFPESDTQYF. The CDR3, as DNA: TGTGCCAGCAGCTTCCCCGAGTCGGATACGCAGTATTTT.

The chain recombines TRBV5-5 with TRBJ2-1; perhaps D is TRBD1 or TRBD2 (5 bases each). Between the trimmed V and J ends, which lost 4 bases and 2 bases, there was a span of 13 bases. This CDR3 is 15 amino acids long. Germline-derived CDR1 and CDR2 are SGHKS and YYEKEE (reference sequence). CDR3 sequence reads: CASSDGALTYNEQFF. CDR3 in DNA: TGTGCCAGCAGCGACGGGGCGCTCACCTACAATGAGCAGTTCTTC.